This T cell receptor beta chain was captured in a study of T cell responses to AZD1222 COVID-19 vaccine. Study results and limitations: Clonal diversity may have been underestimated, and the donors were mostly white British, with more females than males. Reportedly, close to half of spike-specific TCRs are directed against unmutated variant regions. The span of vaccine-associated CD4 TCRs extended across spike, with dominance at 160-218 and 743-854.

The V gene lost 0 bases and the J gene lost 0 bases, with 6 bases spanning the gap. The germline V gene has CDR1 LNHNV and CDR2 YYDKDF (reference sequence). CDR3 size: 15 residues. In this sample, this clone turned up once. Its antigen is currently unknown. Assay used: immunoSEQ multiplex PCR; TCRdb lists only in-frame clones, some missing. The sample holds about 130,000 clones, 88% seen once. Pooled samples include second doses given at about 4 or 12 weeks. The sequenced sample was peripheral blood, obtained 28 days after the second AZD1222 dose. This sequence was found in an adult who received the AZD1222 COVID-19 vaccine. V usage is TRBV15 and J usage is TRBJ1-3; D unresolved. The CDR3 is CATSREGISGNTIYF. DNA of the CDR3: TGTGCCACCAGCAGAGAGGGGATCTCTGGAAACACCATATATTTT.